These 26 T cell receptor beta chains originate from one sample sequenced in a study of cytomegalovirus exposure and HLA in healthy donors. The primer mix had 60 Vbeta and 13 Jbeta primers. Assay: immunoSEQ multiplex PCR; the TCRdb copy retains only in-frame clones and omits some. The sample holds 150,000 to 160,000 clones; approximately 85% are singletons and the top ten take about 2.3%. The sample comprised PBMCs. These receptors originate from a woman younger than 35 in good health and CMV-seronegative.

The CDR3 DNA sequence: TGCAGCGTTGAAGTGGGAGACTACCCCTCCTACGAGCAGTACTTC. It encodes CSVEVGDYPSYEQYF. The chain couples TRBV29-1 to TRBJ2-7; TRBD2 is a possible D gene (5 bases). The CDR3 length is 15 residues. Germline V lookup: CDR1 SQVTM, CDR2 ANQGSEA. Deletions cut 1 base from V and 0 bases from J, with 13 bases between.

Concerning this clone: This CDR3 is also generated by other DNA sequences in the sample. The V call is TRBV6-6, the J call TRBJ1-2; TRBD1 might be the D (6 bases). Looked up from germline, CDR1 is MNHNY and CDR2 is SVGAGI (reference sequence). Trimming took off 0 bases at V and 4 bases at J, with 9 bases between the two ends. The CDR3 runs 14 residues. The CDR3 here is CASSYSTGGYGYTF. The CDR3 DNA follows: TGTGCCAGCAGTTACTCGACAGGTGGCTATGGCTACACCTTC.

V usage is TRBV7-3 and J usage is TRBJ2-3, with 12 positions matching TRBD2. This CDR3 has 16 amino acids. The J segment lost 3 bases and the V segment lost 4 bases, leaving 5 bases of the junction unmatched. Per the germline V gene, CDR1 is SGHTA and CDR2 is FQGTGA. This CDR3 reads CASSSPTSGRTDTQYF. The CDR3, as DNA: TGTGCCAGCAGCTCACCAACTAGCGGGAGGACAGATACGCAGTATTTT.

This clone was seen just once. The V gene is TRBV7-8, the J gene TRBJ2-5; 7 positions agree with TRBD1. CDR1 and CDR2 (germline): SGHVS, FQNEAQ. The CDR3 runs to 13 residues. With V trimmed by 5 bases and J by 2 bases, 2 bases remained unmatched. The CDR3 loop is CASSQGQQETQYF. CDR3 nucleotides: TGTGCCAGCAGCCAGGGACAGCAAGAGACCCAGTACTTC. The full variable domain, in which reference TRBV7-8 and TRBJ2-5 provide the parts outside the CDR3, is GAGVSQSPRYKVAKRGQDVALRCDPISGHVSLFWYQQALGQGPEFLTYFQNEAQLDKSGLPSDRFFAERPEGSVSTLKIQRTQQEDSAVYLCASSQGQQETQYFGPGTRLLVL.

This chain uses TRBV11-2 with TRBJ2-7, with D possibly being TRBD1 (6 bases). The length of the CDR3 is 14 residues. Looked up from germline, CDR1 is SGHAT and CDR2 is FQNNGV. Trimming stripped 4 bases from V and 7 bases from J, with 17 bases between. CDR3 amino acids: CASSSSGHFLEQYF. Here the CDR3 DNA reads TGTGCCAGCAGCTCTTCGGGACATTTTCTGGAGCAGTACTTC.

The V call is TRBV11-2, the J call TRBJ2-7; 8 bases match TRBD1. Unmatched junction bases numbered 5, after V lost 5 bases and J lost 2 bases. There are 14 residues in the CDR3. The V gene's germline CDR1 is SGHAT and CDR2 FQNNGV. The chain's CDR3 is CASSGRGQTYEQYF. For the CDR3, the DNA is TGTGCCAGCAGCGGCAGGGGGCAGACCTACGAGCAGTACTTC.

V usage is TRBV27 and J usage is TRBJ1-5; D remains ambiguous. Germline CDR1 reads MNHEY; CDR2 reads SMNVEV (reference sequence). Trimming took 4 bases from V and 0 from J, leaving 4 bases between them. CDR3 length equals 13 residues. DNA of the CDR3: TGTGCCAGCAGTTCGTATAGCAATCAGCCCCAGCATTTT. Translating gives CASSSYSNQPQHF.

This chain connects TRBV19 to TRBJ2-7; 7 nucleotides line up with TRBD2. Germline V gene data show CDR1 as LNHDA and CDR2 as SQIVND (reference sequence). With V trimmed by 5 bases and J by 7 bases, 11 bases remained unmatched. This CDR3 is built from 14 residues. Here the CDR3 reads CASSRGWAGEEQYF. The CDR3 DNA reads as TGTGCCAGTAGTCGCGGTTGGGCGGGAGAGGAGCAGTACTTC.

The genes are TRBV4-3 and TRBJ1-2; D ambiguous. Trimming cost V 0 bases and J 4 bases, with 18 bases left between them. This CDR3 comprises 17 residues. Per the germline V gene, CDR1 is LGHNA and CDR2 is YSLEER. The DNA for the CDR3 is TGCGCCAGCAGCCAAGATTGGGAGGGCTACCGCTTCTATGGCTACACCTTC. Residues: CASSQDWEGYRFYGYTF.

This clone was picked up one time. The V and J genes are TRBV6-1 and TRBJ2-2; D might be TRBD1 (5 bases). CDR1 MNHNS and CDR2 SASEGT come from the germline V gene. The CDR3 runs to 14 residues. V was clipped by 8 bases and J by 9 bases, with 19 bases between them. Written as DNA, the CDR3 is TGTGCCAGCGTTACGATGACAGCCGGTAGGGAGCTGTTTTTT. Encoded protein: CASVTMTAGRELFF.

The chain couples TRBV4-2 to TRBJ2-5; TRBD2 matches at 9 bases. Germline CDR1 is LGHNA and CDR2 is YNFKEQ. CDR3 length equals 16 residues. V was clipped by 0 bases and J by 5 bases; unmatched bases: 7. CDR3 in DNA: TGTGCCAGCAGCCAAGAGTTGCTAGCGGGACGCGAGACCCAGTACTTC. This codes for CASSQELLAGRETQYF.

This chain connects TRBV6-5 to TRBJ1-2, with TRBD1 identical over 8 bases. Germline V CDR1 and CDR2: MNHEY, SVGAGI. Trimming took 6 bases from V and 5 from J; bases not matched to a gene: 11. This CDR3 spans 15 amino acids. The DNA of the CDR3 is TGTGCCAGCAGGGACCGGGACAGGTTATCTTATGGCTACACCTTC. It is translated as CASRDRDRLSYGYTF.

V gene TRBV6-5 combines with J gene TRBJ2-3; tentative D call: TRBD2 (5 bases). Trimming took off 6 bases at V and 4 bases at J, with 14 bases between the two ends. The CDR3 is 14 residues long. Looked up from germline, CDR1 is MNHEY and CDR2 is SVGAGI. CDR3 bases: TGTGCCAGCAGACCGGCGGGCGTCGCAGATACGCAGTATTTT. It encodes CASRPAGVADTQYF.

The chain recombines TRBV11-2 with TRBJ2-2; tentative D call: TRBD2 (7 bases). This CDR3 is built from 16 residues. Germline V gives CDR1 SGHAT, CDR2 FQNNGV. The germline V and J ends were trimmed by 4 bases and 3 bases, with 15 bases remaining between them. The DNA for the CDR3 is TGTGCCAGCAGCTCCCCCGGGGGGCAGTACACCGGGGAGCTGTTTTTT. Protein: CASSSPGGQYTGELFF.

This chain uses TRBV29-1 with TRBJ2-1; a possible D gene is TRBD2 (6 bases). The CDR3 has 13 residues. Trimming left V 4 bases short and J 7 bases short, with 14 bases between. CDR1 and CDR2 from the germline V gene are SQVTM and ANQGSEA. This chain's CDR3 is CSVVRDSSNEQFF. The CDR3 DNA sequence: TGCAGCGTTGTGAGGGACTCCTCGAATGAGCAGTTCTTC.

The V and J genes are TRBV7-2 and TRBJ1-5; 9 bases are shared with TRBD1. V was clipped by 5 bases and J by 3 bases; unmatched bases: 5. The CDR3 has 15 residues. Germline CDR1 is SGHTA and CDR2 is FQGNSA. The CDR3 loop reads CASSPRTGDNQPQHF. The CDR3, as DNA: TGTGCCAGCAGCCCCAGGACAGGGGACAATCAGCCCCAGCATTTT. The whole variable domain, filled in from reference TRBV7-2 and TRBJ1-5, reads GAGVSQSPSNKVTEKGKDVELRCDPISGHTALYWYRQSLGQGLEFLIYFQGNSAPDKSGLPSDRFSAERTGGSVSTLTIQRTQQEDSAVYLCASSPRTGDNQPQHFGDGTRLSIL.

The rearrangement uses TRBV27 and TRBJ1-2; TRBD1 matches at 7 bases. The CDR3 extends over 15 amino acids. With V trimmed by 1 base and J by 2 bases, 4 bases remained unmatched. Germline lookup yields CDR1 MNHEY and CDR2 SMNVEV (reference sequence). The CDR3 DNA reads as TGTGCCAGCAGTTTATTGGGACAGACAAACTATGGCTACACCTTC. This codes for CASSLLGQTNYGYTF.

The J gene is TRBJ1-4, the V gene TRBV4-3; TRBD1 matches 9 bases. Per the germline V gene, CDR1 is LGHNA and CDR2 is YSLEER. The CDR3 is made up of 15 amino acids. With V trimmed by 0 bases and J by 8 bases, 4 bases remained unmatched. This chain's CDR3 is CASSQEGQGYEKLFF. In nucleotides, the CDR3 is TGCGCCAGCAGCCAAGAGGGACAGGGTTACGAAAAACTGTTTTTT.

The rearrangement joins TRBV5-1 to TRBJ1-2; no clear D gene. The CDR3 has 16 residues. V gave up 9 bases and J gave up 7 bases, with 28 bases separating them. Germline CDR1 and CDR2: SGHRS and YFSETQ. The CDR3 here is CATPERRTREGCGYTF. The CDR3 coding sequence is TGCGCCACCCCGGAAAGACGGACCCGGGAGGGATGTGGCTACACCTTC.

The chain couples TRBV28 to TRBJ1-2; 9 nucleotides agree with TRBD1. CDR1 is MDHEN and CDR2 is SYDVKM in the germline V gene. The CDR3 has 13 residues. Germline trimming cut 6 bases from V and 7 bases from J; bases unmatched to any gene: 6. The CDR3 sequence: CASRTGGPGGYTF. The CDR3 DNA reads TGTGCCAGCAGAACAGGGGGCCCGGGTGGCTACACCTTC.

V and J are TRBV9 and TRBJ1-1, with 7 bases identical to TRBD1. The V gene's germline CDR1 is SGDLS and CDR2 YYNGEE. This CDR3 has 12 amino acids. V shed 4 bases and J 9 bases; nucleotides not matched to a gene: 6. The CDR3 DNA reads TGTGCCAGCAGCCCATCGGGACAGAAAGCTTTCTTT. This codes for CASSPSGQKAFF.

The chain employs TRBV7-2 and TRBJ2-1; possibly TRBD2 for D (6 bases). The CDR3 loop spans 15 amino acids. Trimming left V 0 bases short and J 9 bases short, with 15 bases between. CDR1 is SGHTA, CDR2 FQGNSA, per germline. CDR3 nucleotides: TGTGCCAGCAGCTTAGCCCTGGCGGGGACGGGTGAGCAGTTCTTC. This sequence encodes CASSLALAGTGEQFF. The full variable domain, rest sourced from reference TRBV7-2 and TRBJ2-1, is GAGVSQSPSNKVTEKGKDVELRCDPISGHTALYWYRQSLGQGLEFLIYFQGNSAPDKSGLPSDRFSAERTGGSVSTLTIQRTQQEDSAVYLCASSLALAGTGEQFFGPGTRLTVL.

The chain is built from TRBV11-2 and TRBJ2-1, with D possibly being TRBD2 (6 bases). V gave up 4 bases and J gave up 10 bases, with 20 bases separating them. CDR1 and CDR2 from the germline V gene are SGHAT and FQNNGV. The CDR3 length is 15 residues. CDR3 nucleotides: TGTGCCAGCAGCTCACCGGGACTTACTACAGACGAGCAGTTCTTC. Translated: CASSSPGLTTDEQFF.

The chain carries TRBV2 and TRBJ1-5; D is unclear. From germline, CDR1 is SNHLY and CDR2 FYNNEI. The CDR3 sequence is 16 residues long. The V gene lost 3 bases and the J gene lost 7 bases, with 19 bases spanning the gap. This chain's CDR3 is CASSDRKSPSGQPQHF. CDR3 nucleotide sequence: TGTGCCAGCAGTGACCGTAAGTCCCCCTCGGGGCAGCCCCAGCATTTT.

The chain carries TRBV14 and TRBJ1-4; 9 nucleotides align to TRBD1. Germline assignment: CDR1 SGHDN and CDR2 FVKESK. This CDR3 comprises 15 residues. J was trimmed by 7 bases and V by 2 bases; bases with no gene match: 5. CDR3 DNA: TGTGCCAGCAGCCAAAAGGACAGGGGTTTTGAAAAACTGTTTTTT. The encoded protein is CASSQKDRGFEKLFF.

The V and J genes are TRBV19 and TRBJ2-7; the D gene is possibly TRBD1 (7 bases). Germline lookup yields CDR1 LNHDA and CDR2 SQIVND (reference sequence). V lost 1 base and J lost 3, with 13 bases in between. The CDR3 contains 15 residues. CDR3: CASSIVPGGFYEQYF. The CDR3 DNA sequence: TGTGCCAGTAGTATAGTCCCAGGGGGGTTCTACGAGCAGTACTTC.